One sample yielded the 3 T cell receptor beta chains listed below, sequenced in a study of blood T cell repertoires in COVID-19. Clones were read by immunoSEQ multiplex PCR, and TCRdb kept only the in-frame ones, dropping some. Among about 130,000 clones, over 75% were seen once, and the ten largest hold under 8%. The sample taken for sequencing was peripheral blood. The receptors were sampled from a man older than 75 with active or convalescent COVID-19.

The chain combines TRBV7-7 with TRBJ2-3; D unresolved. Germline CDR1 reads SSHAT; CDR2 reads FNYEAQ (reference sequence). V was shortened by 5 bases and J by 3 bases, with 9 bases between the two germline ends. This CDR3 spans 13 amino acids. CDR3 region: CASSLERTDTQYF. CDR3 bases: TGTGCCAGCAGCCTCGAGAGAACAGATACGCAGTATTTT.

The chain uses TRBV7-9 and TRBJ2-3; 9 bases fit TRBD1. Trimming removed 1 base from V and 1 base from J; junction bases left unmatched: 6. The CDR3 consists of 17 residues. The germline gives CDR1 SEHNR, CDR2 FQNEAQ (reference sequence). CDR3 region: CASSLVLRTGGTDTQYF. The CDR3 DNA sequence: TGTGCCAGCAGCTTAGTACTAAGGACAGGGGGCACAGATACGCAGTATTTT. Supplemented by reference TRBV7-9 and TRBJ2-3, the full variable domain reads DTGVSQNPRHKITKRGQNVTFRCDPISEHNRLYWYRQTLGQGPEFLTYFQNEAQLEKSRLLSDRFSAERPKGSFSTLEIQRTEQGDSAMYLCASSLVLRTGGTDTQYFGPGTRLTVL.

V usage is TRBV18 and J usage is TRBJ2-2; 7 nucleotides align to TRBD1. The CDR3 sequence is 15 residues long. Looked up from germline, CDR1 is KGHSH and CDR2 is LQKENI. Losses at the gene ends were 3 bases for V and 3 bases for J; bases not matched to a gene: 4. The CDR3 DNA is TGTGCCAGCTCACCCTGGACAGGTGACACCGGGGAGCTGTTTTTT. It codes for CASSPWTGDTGELFF.